This TCR beta chain derives from a study of cytomegalovirus exposure and HLA in healthy donors. As regards this clone: Antigen: not known.

Assay: immunoSEQ multiplex PCR; the TCRdb copy retains only in-frame clones and omits some. The table includes 55,000 to 70,000 clones, 90% to 95% detected once. This CDR3 has 15 residues. V was trimmed by 5 bases and J by 7 bases, leaving 19 bases between them. Germline V lookup: CDR1 SGHNT, CDR2 YYREEE (reference sequence). Points from the study as a whole: The authors confirmed in vitro that three CMV-associated chains were specific for CMV antigens. There were under 200 TCR beta chains listed as cytomegalovirus-associated. The finding came from a later analysis; first-cohort TCR clusters tended to co-occur in the roughly 110 validation repertoires.

The sample comprised PBMCs. The clonotype was recovered from a man aged 18 to 35 in good health and CMV-seropositive. This chain uses TRBV5-4 with TRBJ1-3, with a weak D call TRBD1 (5 bases). For the CDR3, the DNA is TGTGCCAGCAGTTCTTCCCCGGGACTCCTCAACACCATATATTTT. This gives the protein CASSSSPGLLNTIYF. Looking up the rest from reference TRBV5-4 and TRBJ1-3 gives the full variable domain: ETGVTQSPTHLIKTRGQQVTLRCSSQSGHNTVSWYQQALGQGPQFIFQYYREEENGRGNFPPRFSGLQFPNYSSELNVNALELDDSALYLCASSSSPGLLNTIYFGEGSWLTVV.